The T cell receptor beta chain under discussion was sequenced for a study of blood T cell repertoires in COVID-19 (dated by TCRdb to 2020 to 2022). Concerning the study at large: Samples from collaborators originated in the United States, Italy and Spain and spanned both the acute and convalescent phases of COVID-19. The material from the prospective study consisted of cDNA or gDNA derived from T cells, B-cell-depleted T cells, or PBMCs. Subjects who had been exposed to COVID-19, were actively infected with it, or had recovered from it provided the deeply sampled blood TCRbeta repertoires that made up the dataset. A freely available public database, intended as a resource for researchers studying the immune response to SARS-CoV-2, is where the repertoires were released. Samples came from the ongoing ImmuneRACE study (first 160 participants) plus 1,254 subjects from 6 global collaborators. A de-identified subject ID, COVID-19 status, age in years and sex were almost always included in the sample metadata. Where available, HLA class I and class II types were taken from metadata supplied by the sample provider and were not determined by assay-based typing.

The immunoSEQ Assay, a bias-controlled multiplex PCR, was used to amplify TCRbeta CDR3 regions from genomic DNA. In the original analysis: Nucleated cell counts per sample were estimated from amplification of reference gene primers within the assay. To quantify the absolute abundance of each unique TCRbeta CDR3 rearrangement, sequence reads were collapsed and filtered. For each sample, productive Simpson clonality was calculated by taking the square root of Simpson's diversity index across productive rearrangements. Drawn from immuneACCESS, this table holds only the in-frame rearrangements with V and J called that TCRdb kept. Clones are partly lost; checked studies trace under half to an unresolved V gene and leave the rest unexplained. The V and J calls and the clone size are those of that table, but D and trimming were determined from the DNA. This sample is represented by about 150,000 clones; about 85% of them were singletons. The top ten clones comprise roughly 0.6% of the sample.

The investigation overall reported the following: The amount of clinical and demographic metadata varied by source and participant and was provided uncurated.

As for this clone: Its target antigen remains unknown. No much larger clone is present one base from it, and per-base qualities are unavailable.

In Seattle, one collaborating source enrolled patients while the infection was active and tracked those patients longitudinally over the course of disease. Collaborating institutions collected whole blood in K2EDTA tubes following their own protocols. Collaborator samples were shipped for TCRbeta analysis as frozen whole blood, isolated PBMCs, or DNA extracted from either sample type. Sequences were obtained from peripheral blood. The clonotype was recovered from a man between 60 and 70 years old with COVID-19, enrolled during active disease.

The CDR3 has the sequence CAISVGGDSNQPQHF. The DNA sequence is TGTGCCATCAGTGTCGGCGGAGATAGCAATCAGCCCCAGCATTTT. The rearranged chain carries TRBV10-3 and TRBJ1-5, with the D gene call left open. From cysteine to phenylalanine, the CDR3 is 15 amino acids long. Kept here is only the CDR3 DNA, which spans 45 bases and is read in frame from base 1. CDR1 and CDR2 are drawn from the germline V gene: ENHRY, SYGVKD. V is cut by 4 bases and J by 0 bases, and the space between the germline ends is 10 bases.